This is a list of T cell receptor beta chains from one sample in a study of T cell responses to AZD1222 COVID-19 vaccine. The data were produced by immunoSEQ multiplex PCR, yet TCRdb's version contains in-frame clones alone and is incomplete. The sample includes 160,000 or so clones, around 90% seen only once; the top ten take about 3%. The sample was peripheral blood, taken on day 0 of AZD1222 vaccination. The receptors shown here come from an adult in good health. Both conserved end residues are trimmed from each CDR3.

V	J	CDR3
TRBV2	TRBJ2-3	ASRPTSGRAGDTQY
TRBV24-1	TRBJ1-2	ATSDTGTDGYT
TRBV29-1	TRBJ2-3	SVSGTFTDTQY
TRBV6-1	TRBJ1-2	ASSEADTVGGGYT
TRBV7-9	TRBJ2-1	ASSLARGTSGEEEQF
TRBV19	TRBJ2-1	ASSYMGGPYNEQF
TRBV21-1	TRBJ2-1	ASSKCGRDEQF
TRBV7-9	TRBJ2-7	ASSFLAGGPEQY
TRBV18	TRBJ1-6	ASSLTGDNSPLH
TRBV27	TRBJ2-2	ASSLQGTNTGELF
TRBV16	TRBJ2-1	ASSKTGTSGRGDEQF
TRBV5-1	TRBJ1-6	ANMTGPPNSPLH
TRBV3-1/TRBV3-2	TRBJ1-1	ASSQVSGNTEAF
TRBV7-8	TRBJ1-4	ASSRDRFNEKLF
TRBV7-8	TRBJ1-1	ASSEGQVNTEAF
TRBV11-3	TRBJ2-1	ASSLASVREQF
TRBV11-2	TRBJ2-1	ASSLLAGGPDNEQF
TRBV29-1	TRBJ1-1	SVEDRGQGTEAF
TRBV2	TRBJ1-5	ASSLQGTSNQPQH
TRBV15	TRBJ2-2	ATRLGTSGSMDTGELF
TRBV12-3/TRBV12-4	TRBJ2-5	ASSREFKETQY
TRBV5-1	TRBJ1-1	ASSHHKGSGATEAF
TRBV5-4	TRBJ1-2	ASSADSVYGYT
TRBV3-1/TRBV3-2	TRBJ2-2	ASSHLGLVGNGELF
TRBV2	TRBJ2-1	ASSLIQDNEQF
TRBV29-1	TRBJ2-2	SVKGAGSGELF
TRBV6-5	TRBJ2-3	ASSRGLFTDTQY
TRBV14	TRBJ1-5	ASSQAISWGNQPQH
TRBV6-5	TRBJ1-2	ASTRQGVVHYGYT
TRBV7-9	TRBJ2-2	ASSGGTSGMRIGELF
TRBV6-6	TRBJ2-5	ASSSAQGRETQY
TRBV20-1	TRBJ2-5	SASALAGGEETQY
TRBV6-7	TRBJ1-1	ASSYSKLGVDTEAF
TRBV7-8	TRBJ1-2	ASSLSGTGATLDGYT
TRBV5-6	TRBJ2-7	ASSWDDSSSYEQY
TRBV7-9	TRBJ2-1	ASSLEGTSGSPTNEQF
TRBV4-1	TRBJ1-1	ASSLSGPDTEAF
TRBV5-6	TRBJ2-1	ASSLKRGWNEQF
TRBV5-1	TRBJ2-7	ASSLVSGSTYEQY
TRBV6-1	TRBJ2-3	ASRETGLIPLDTQY
TRBV5-1	TRBJ1-1	ASSQSRGDTEAF
TRBV11-2	TRBJ2-3	ASSLLAGHTSTDTQY
TRBV25-1	TRBJ1-3	ASSSGASSGNTIY
TRBV27	TRBJ2-2	ASSLSTSAGELF
TRBV5-1	TRBJ2-3	ASSYDLAGDGTDTQY